A single sample is the source of the 20 T cell receptor beta chains below, sequenced in a study of blood T cell repertoires in COVID-19. Clones were sequenced by immunoSEQ multiplex PCR, and TCRdb holds only the in-frame ones, with some missing. The sample lists fewer than 45,000 clones; around 82% were seen once. The sample taken for sequencing was peripheral blood. The source is a woman of 80 years or more with acute or convalescent COVID-19.

The chain links TRBV4-1 to TRBJ1-2, with a weak D call TRBD1 (6 bases). There are 16 residues in the CDR3. The V gene lost 4 bases and the J gene lost 7 bases, with 22 bases spanning the gap. The germline V gene has CDR1 MGHRA and CDR2 YSYEKL. CDR3 sequence reads: CASSRGSGGGAPGYTF. Here the CDR3 DNA reads TGCGCCAGCAGCCGAGGTTCGGGAGGGGGGGCCCCTGGCTACACCTTC.

The rearrangement links TRBV19 to TRBJ1-2; D gene uncertain. The CDR3 is made up of 14 amino acids. Trimming stripped 7 bases from V and 0 bases from J, with 12 bases between. Germline V gives CDR1 LNHDA, CDR2 SQIVND (reference sequence). This CDR3 reads CASKGWRANYGYTF. CDR3 in DNA: TGTGCCAGTAAAGGCTGGAGAGCTAACTATGGCTACACCTTC.

This clone occurred a few times. The rearrangement joins TRBV29-1 to TRBJ2-3; 12 bases map to TRBD2. Germline CDR1 and CDR2: SQVTM and ANQGSEA. The CDR3 spans 14 residues. J lost 6 bases, V lost 7 bases, and 8 bases had no gene match. This CDR3 reads CSGQTSGRTDTQYF. CDR3 sequence (DNA): TGCAGCGGCCAGACTAGCGGGAGAACGGATACGCAGTATTTT.

The rearrangement links TRBV28 to TRBJ1-5; TRBD1 might be the D (5 bases). CDR1 and CDR2 from the germline V gene are MDHEN and SYDVKM. Trimming took off 6 bases at V and 7 bases at J, with 10 bases between the two ends. The length of the CDR3 is 12 residues. DNA of the CDR3: TGTGCCAGCAGGGAAGGGGTGCAGCCCCAGCATTTT. This sequence encodes CASREGVQPQHF.

V usage is TRBV19 and J usage is TRBJ1-1; 7 bases are shared with TRBD1. Germline V CDR1 and CDR2: LNHDA, SQIVND (reference sequence). This CDR3 region has 12 residues. The trim removed 1 base at V and 11 bases at J, leaving 4 bases unmatched. The CDR3 protein is CASSIGTGAAFF. The CDR3 coding sequence is TGTGCCAGTAGTATAGGCACAGGGGCCGCTTTCTTT.

This rearrangement joins TRBV4-2 to TRBJ2-1, with D maybe TRBD2 (6 bases). The V and J ends lost 0 bases and 3 bases respectively, with 12 bases between them. Germline V lookup: CDR1 LGHNA, CDR2 YNFKEQ. CDR3 length equals 16 residues. The CDR3 loop is CASSQDWRGSYNEQFF. The DNA of the CDR3 is TGTGCCAGCAGCCAAGATTGGCGGGGCAGCTACAATGAGCAGTTCTTC.

The rearrangement links TRBV5-1 to TRBJ2-3, with 8 bases lining up with TRBD1. Germline CDR1 and CDR2: SGHRS and YFSETQ. V shed 4 bases, J shed 2 bases, and the junction held 9 bases outside the gene matches. The CDR3 spans 16 residues. The CDR3 DNA reads TGCGCCAGCAGCCCAGGGACAGGCTGGATCACAGATACGCAGTATTTT. Protein: CASSPGTGWITDTQYF.

The J gene is TRBJ2-1, the V gene TRBV7-9; 11 positions agree with TRBD2. Germline CDR1 SEHNR, CDR2 FQNEAQ (reference sequence). The CDR3 loop spans 15 amino acids. J gave up 4 bases and V 1 base, and 0 bases lay outside the gene matches. The CDR3 region has the DNA TGTGCCAGCAGCTTAGGACTAGCGGGGTACAATGAGCAGTTCTTC. Its protein product is CASSLGLAGYNEQFF.

V is TRBV24-1 and J is TRBJ2-1; TRBD1 matches 7 bases. The V gene end was trimmed by 4 bases and the J gene end by 5 bases; junction bases not matched to a gene: 10. The length of the CDR3 is 16 residues. Germline loops: CDR1 KGHDR, CDR2 SFDVKD. For the CDR3, the DNA is TGTGCCACCAGTGACTCCAGACAGGGACCAAACAATGAGCAGTTCTTC. It yields the protein CATSDSRQGPNNEQFF.

CDR3 bases: TGCGCCAGCAGCTTAACCGGGACAGTTGGGGACACTGAAGCTTTCTTT. This encodes CASSLTGTVGDTEAFF. This chain connects TRBV5-1 to TRBJ1-1; the match to TRBD1 covers 7 bases. CDR3 length: 16 amino acids. Germline CDR1 and CDR2: SGHRS and YFSETQ. After removal of 2 bases from V and 3 bases from J, the junction contained 10 bases not matched to a gene.

This clone was seen a few times. The V call is TRBV3-1 (or the pseudogene TRBV3-2), the J call TRBJ2-7, with a weak D call TRBD2 (5 bases). The length of the CDR3 is 14 residues. Germline loops: CDR1 LGHDT, CDR2 YNNKEL (reference sequence). V lost 5 bases to trimming and J lost 3 bases, with 14 bases between them. As DNA, the CDR3 is TGTGCCAGCAGCTCCAGCGGAGGTGGCTACGAGCAGTACTTC. It is translated as CASSSSGGGYEQYF.

In this sample, this clone turned up a few times. The genes are TRBV7-9 and TRBJ2-1; 12 positions match TRBD2. In germline, CDR1 is SEHNR, CDR2 FQNEAQ (reference sequence). J was trimmed by 6 bases and V by 8 bases; bases with no gene match: 5. The CDR3 runs to 14 residues. The CDR3 bases are TGTGCCAGCGACCCGACTAGCGGGGGCAATGAGCAGTTCTTC. This sequence encodes CASDPTSGGNEQFF.

This clone occurred a few times. The V and J genes are TRBV2 and TRBJ2-2, with TRBD1 identical over 9 bases. This CDR3 contains 14 residues. V trimming: 5 bases; J trimming: 7 bases; junction bases outside the gene matches: 5. CDR1 and CDR2 from the germline V gene are SNHLY and FYNNEI. The CDR3 sequence is CASSSDRGYGELFF. CDR3 DNA: TGTGCCAGCAGTTCAGACAGGGGGTACGGGGAGCTGTTTTTT.

V is TRBV7-2 and J is TRBJ2-7, with D perhaps matching TRBD2 (5 bases). Trimming stripped 5 bases from V and 1 base from J, with 9 bases between. Germline loops: CDR1 SGHTA, CDR2 FQGNSA. The CDR3 spans 13 residues. This CDR3 is CASSPWRSYEQYF. In DNA, the CDR3 is TGTGCCAGCAGCCCGTGGAGGTCCTACGAGCAGTACTTC. Together with reference TRBV7-2 and TRBJ2-7, the CDR3 gives the full variable domain: GAGVSQSPSNKVTEKGKDVELRCDPISGHTALYWYRQSLGQGLEFLIYFQGNSAPDKSGLPSDRFSAERTGGSVSTLTIQRTQQEDSAVYLCASSPWRSYEQYFGPGTRLTVT.

This clone was seen once. This chain links TRBV18 with TRBJ2-4; 10 bases map to TRBD1. V lost 3 bases to trimming and J lost 4 bases; unmatched junction nucleotides: 6. Germline V gene data show CDR1 as KGHSH and CDR2 as LQKENI. The CDR3 spans 16 residues. This CDR3 is CASSPTGGAVKNIQYF. DNA for the CDR3: TGTGCCAGCTCACCGACAGGGGGCGCAGTAAAAAACATTCAGTACTTC. Full variable domain (remainder filled in from reference TRBV18 and TRBJ2-4): NAGVMQNPRHLVRRRGQEARLRCSPMKGHSHVYWYRQLPEEGLKFMVYLQKENIIDESGMPKERFSAEFPKEGPSILRIQQVVRGDSAAYFCASSPTGGAVKNIQYFGAGTRLSVL.

The rearrangement uses TRBV20-1 and TRBJ2-1; D remains ambiguous. V lost 3 bases to trimming and J lost 8 bases, with 14 bases between them. This CDR3 has 13 residues. Germline assignment: CDR1 DFQATT and CDR2 SNEGSKA (reference sequence). CDR3: CSASYRVTYEQFF. The CDR3 nucleotides are TGCAGTGCTAGTTATCGGGTTACATATGAGCAGTTCTTC.

This chain connects TRBV19 to TRBJ1-1; possibly TRBD1 for D (5 bases). The V and J ends lost 7 bases and 1 base respectively, with 16 bases between them. From germline, CDR1 is LNHDA and CDR2 SQIVND (reference sequence). The CDR3 has 15 residues. The CDR3 is CASMGGRATNTEAFF. Here the CDR3 DNA reads TGTGCCAGTATGGGAGGCAGGGCGACGAACACTGAAGCTTTCTTT. Looking up the rest from reference TRBV19 and TRBJ1-1 gives the full variable domain: DGGITQSPKYLFRKEGQNVTLSCEQNLNHDAMYWYRQDPGQGLRLIYYSQIVNDFQKGDIAEGYSVSREKKESFPLTVTSAQKNPTAFYLCASMGGRATNTEAFFGQGTRLTVV.

The chain recombines TRBV30 with TRBJ1-6; D remains unclear. Germline V gives CDR1 GTSNPN, CDR2 SVGIG (reference sequence). This CDR3 contains 13 residues. V was trimmed by 5 bases and J by 5 bases, leaving 10 bases between them. CDR3 sequence (DNA): TGTGCCTGGGGGAGGCTCGATAATTCACCCCTCCACTTT. This encodes CAWGRLDNSPLHF.

This CDR3 is CASTSKYRAGGGETQYF. CDR3 DNA sequence: TGTGCCAGTACCTCCAAATACAGGGCGGGGGGTGGAGAGACCCAGTACTTC. The chain is built from TRBV19 and TRBJ2-5; TRBD2 agrees at 8 bases. Germline loops: CDR1 LNHDA, CDR2 SQIVND (reference sequence). The CDR3 runs 17 residues. V dropped 7 bases and J dropped 4; count of bases not matched to a gene: 17. The complete variable domain, with remaining parts taken from reference TRBV19 and TRBJ2-5, reads DGGITQSPKYLFRKEGQNVTLSCEQNLNHDAMYWYRQDPGQGLRLIYYSQIVNDFQKGDIAEGYSVSREKKESFPLTVTSAQKNPTAFYLCASTSKYRAGGGETQYFGPGTRLLVL.

V is TRBV28 and J is TRBJ2-7, with D perhaps matching TRBD1 (6 bases). This CDR3 is built from 17 residues. V was shortened by 2 bases and J by 3 bases, with 20 bases between the two germline ends. Germline V CDR1 and CDR2: MDHEN, SYDVKM. For the CDR3, the DNA is TGTGCCAGCAGTTTACGGGACACAGGCCGAACCTTCTACGAGCAGTACTTC. Protein product: CASSLRDTGRTFYEQYF.